Listed here are 13 T cell receptor beta chains from one sample, sequenced in a study of blood T cells in healthy people across ages. For the second PCR, which ran for 7 to 11 cycles, a sample-barcoded 5' primer and a J-beta primer mix were used. A single record per CDR3 protein comes from TCRdb applying MiXCR to the 5' RACE reads. This sample has about 290,000 distinct CDR3 sequences; 27% occur once, and the top ten carry over 25%. Sequencing was carried out using blood. The receptors here all came from a woman between 65 and 79 years old in good health.

The chain employs TRBV7-3 and TRBJ2-7, with 13 positions matching TRBD2. The length of the CDR3 is 17 residues. Germline V lookup: CDR1 SGHTA, CDR2 FQGTGA. Trimming removed 5 bases from V and 6 bases from J; junction bases left unmatched: 13. In DNA, the CDR3 is TGTGCCAGCAGCCTGGGGACTAGCGGGACGATCCTCCTCGAGCAGTACTTC. Translation: CASSLGTSGTILLEQYF.

This clonotype came up a few times. The rearrangement links TRBV21-1 to TRBJ2-7; TRBD1, the table's D call, was not compared with the DNA. TRBV21-1 is described as a pseudogene. This CDR3 region has 17 residues. The CDR3 nucleotides are TGTGCCAGCAGCAAAGCTCTGAGAGGGGTTGATGGGAACGAGCAGTACTTC. Protein: CASSKALRGVDGNEQYF.

The chain recombines TRBV20-1 with TRBJ1-2; D not certain. The CDR3 loop spans 13 amino acids. In germline, CDR1 is DFQATT, CDR2 SNEGSKA (reference sequence). Deletions cut 3 bases from V and 5 bases from J, with 13 bases between. The CDR3 nucleotides are TGCAGTGCTAGGAACAAGAGTTGGTATGGCTACACCTTC. Its translation: CSARNKSWYGYTF.

The chain couples TRBV20-1 to TRBJ2-6; D unclear. Between the trimmed V and J ends, which lost 2 bases and 2 bases, there was a span of 4 bases. Germline-derived CDR1 and CDR2 are DFQATT and SNEGSKA (reference sequence). CDR3 length: 13 residues. DNA for the CDR3: TGCAGTGCTAGAATCCCTGGGGCCAACGTCCTGACTTTC. Residues: CSARIPGANVLTF.

This clonotype came up a few times. The chain combines TRBV7-9 with TRBJ2-5; D unresolved. TRBJ2-7 explains the end of the DNA better; the J call may be wrong. Per the germline V gene, CDR1 is SEHNR and CDR2 is FQNEAQ (reference sequence). This CDR3 is 14 amino acids long. CDR3 sequence reads: CASSSDGPVYEQYF. CDR3 bases: TGTGCCAGCAGCTCTGACGGGCCCGTCTACGAGCAGTACTTC.

The rearrangement links TRBV28 to TRBJ2-1; 8 bases align to TRBD2. Germline CDR1 MDHEN, CDR2 SYDVKM. V was pared by 10 bases and J by 4 bases, with 9 bases of the junction left unmatched. This CDR3 is built from 14 residues. The CDR3, as DNA: TGTGCCATCGTGAGTAGCGGGGATTACAATGAGCAGTTCTTC. The encoded protein is CAIVSSGDYNEQFF.

The chain employs TRBV4-3 and TRBJ2-1; TRBD2 matches at 8 bases. The closer fit of TRBJ2-7 to the DNA end suggests the J call may be wrong. Germline V gene data show CDR1 as LGHNA and CDR2 as YSLEER. The CDR3 contains 17 residues. This CDR3 reads CASSQDGHGRGIDEQYF. The CDR3 nucleotides read TGCGCCAGCAGCCAAGACGGCCACGGGAGGGGTATCGACGAGCAGTACTTC.

Only a few counts were recorded for this clonotype. The chain has TRBV2 and TRBJ2-3; unclear D gene. Trimming left V 4 bases short and J 1 base short, with 12 bases between. Germline CDR1 reads SNHLY; CDR2 reads FYNNEI. The CDR3 extends over 15 amino acids. CDR3 sequence (DNA): TGTGCCAGCAGTGGTCGGCAGGCAGGCACAGATACGCAGTATTTT. Residues: CASSGRQAGTDTQYF. Based on the CDR3 plus reference TRBV2 and TRBJ2-3, the full variable domain is EPEVTQTPSHQVTQMGQEVILRCVPISNHLYFYWYRQILGQKVEFLVSFYNNEISEKSEIFDDQFSVERPDGSNFTLKIRSTKLEDSAMYFCASSGRQAGTDTQYFGPGTRLTVL.

This clonotype showed up just a few times. CDR3 region: CASSLGGTGQETQYF. The CDR3 coding sequence is TGCGCCAGCAGCTTGGGCGGGACAGGCCAAGAGACCCAGTACTTC. The V gene is TRBV5-1, the J gene TRBJ2-5; the match to TRBD1 covers 8 bases. CDR3 length: 15 residues. Trimming removed 0 bases from V and 1 base from J; junction bases left unmatched: 2. Germline lookup yields CDR1 SGHRS and CDR2 YFSETQ.

This clonotype was seen more than once but under ten times. J is TRBJ2-3 and V is TRBV7-2; 7 bases are shared with TRBD1. Trimming removed 4 bases from V and 0 bases from J; junction bases left unmatched: 13. This CDR3 region has 18 residues. Germline-derived CDR1 and CDR2 are SGHTA and FQGNSA. The DNA of the CDR3 is TGTGCCAGCAGCTCGTACCTTGGACAGGCCCTTAGCACAGATACGCAGTATTTT. It yields the protein CASSSYLGQALSTDTQYF.

This clonotype has a handful of counts. V usage is TRBV27 and J usage is TRBJ1-1; 9 bases fit TRBD1. Germline assignment: CDR1 MNHEY and CDR2 SMNVEV (reference sequence). The CDR3 runs to 18 residues. The junction had 11 bases not matched to a gene; V was cut back by 3 bases and J by 0 bases. CDR3 nucleotide sequence: TGTGCCAGCAGTTTGTATCGAGGACAGGGGCAGATGAACACTGAAGCTTTCTTT. Encoded protein: CASSLYRGQGQMNTEAFF.

The chain carries TRBV12-3 or TRBV12-4 and TRBJ1-4, with D possibly being TRBD1 (5 bases). Deletions cut 6 bases from V and 9 bases from J, with 17 bases between. The CDR3 runs 14 residues. CDR3 in DNA: TGTGCCAGCAGCCGACCTGCGGGGGTTCAAAAACTGTTTTTT. Its translation is CASSRPAGVQKLFF.

This clonotype was recorded at least ten times. CDR3 in DNA: TGCAGTGCTAGAAACTACCGAACCCCCTCCGAGCAGTACTTC. Its protein product is CSARNYRTPSEQYF. The J gene is TRBJ2-7, the V gene TRBV20-1; D ambiguous. Germline values: CDR1 DFQATT, CDR2 SNEGSKA (reference sequence). Trimming took 2 bases from V and 6 from J, leaving 17 bases between them. The CDR3 contains 14 residues.